The 9 T cell receptor beta chains below all came from one sample that was sequenced in a study of graft-versus-host responses after intestinal transplantation. Their recognized antigens are unknown. The data were produced by immunoSEQ multiplex PCR, yet TCRdb's version contains in-frame clones alone and is incomplete. There are tens of thousands of clones in the sample; over 75% occur only once, and roughly 8% lies in the top ten. Sequencing was performed on unstimulated CD8+ T cells sorted from spleen or lymph node cells, taken before transplant. These receptors originate from a human donor who was the organ donor for an intestinal transplant.

The rearrangement uses TRBV5-6 and TRBJ2-2, with TRBD2 as a possible D gene (7 bases). CDR3 length: 18 amino acids. The germline CDR1 and CDR2 sequences are SGHDT and YYEEEE. The V end lost 3 bases, the J end lost 2 bases, and 20 bases lay between the germline ends. CDR3 sequence (DNA): TGTGCCAGCAGCTCGGCTGAATGGGGGGGGCTTAACACCGGGGAGCTGTTTTTT. This sequence encodes CASSSAEWGGLNTGELFF.

The V and J genes are TRBV2 and TRBJ2-7; D not resolved. The V and J ends lost 6 bases and 3 bases respectively, with 12 bases between them. The CDR3 spans 13 residues. Per germline, CDR1 SNHLY and CDR2 FYNNEI. The CDR3 loop is CASRGRLRYEQYF. The CDR3 DNA sequence: TGTGCCAGCAGGGGTCGTCTGCGCTACGAGCAGTACTTC.

The rearrangement uses TRBV4-2 and TRBJ1-1; the match to TRBD1 covers 8 bases. CDR3 length equals 14 residues. Trimming removed 3 bases from V and 0 bases from J; junction bases left unmatched: 0. The germline V gene has CDR1 LGHNA and CDR2 YNFKEQ. CDR3 sequence reads: CASSQDRVNTEAFF. DNA of the CDR3: TGTGCCAGCAGCCAGGACAGGGTGAACACTGAAGCTTTCTTT.

The rearrangement uses TRBV28 and TRBJ1-1; D is unresolved. The CDR3 runs to 16 residues. The germline V and J ends were trimmed by 8 bases and 1 base, with 20 bases remaining between them. Germline CDR1 reads MDHEN; CDR2 reads SYDVKM. CDR3 DNA: TGTGCCAGCTCCACCCAACCGGGGATGGAGAACACTGAAGCTTTCTTT. Protein: CASSTQPGMENTEAFF.

The J gene is TRBJ2-1, the V gene TRBV6-1; 9 bases line up with TRBD1. Trimming at V came to 5 bases and at J to 9 bases, leaving 11 bases not matched to a gene. The CDR3 has 15 residues. Germline CDR1 reads MNHNS; CDR2 reads SASEGT. The CDR3 protein is CASSPRDRDGSEQFF. The CDR3, as DNA: TGTGCCAGCAGTCCCCGGGACAGGGACGGGAGTGAGCAGTTCTTC.

The CDR3 DNA is TGTGCCAGCAGCACGGACACAGCCAATGAAAAACTGTTTTTT. This gives the protein CASSTDTANEKLFF. This rearrangement joins TRBV9 to TRBJ1-4; the D gene is possibly TRBD1 (5 bases). Germline values: CDR1 SGDLS, CDR2 YYNGEE. The CDR3 consists of 14 residues. With 4 bases removed from V and 5 bases from J, the gap between germline ends came to 12 bases.

A word on this clone: Other nucleotide sequences in the sample specify the same CDR3. The chain uses TRBV7-3 and TRBJ2-2, with D possibly matching TRBD1 (5 bases). The length of the CDR3 is 13 residues. Germline CDR1 and CDR2: SGHTA and FQGTGA. V lost 0 bases and J lost 6, with 5 bases in between. Here the CDR3 DNA reads TGTGCCAGCAGCTTAACGGGGCCCGGGGAGCTGTTTTTT. This encodes CASSLTGPGELFF.

This clone was seen a few times. The rearrangement uses TRBV4-1 and TRBJ2-5; the D is unclear. Per germline, CDR1 MGHRA and CDR2 YSYEKL. Trimming stripped 1 base from V and 2 bases from J, with 8 bases between. This CDR3 spans 14 amino acids. As DNA, the CDR3 is TGCGCCAGCAGCCAAGGTAGTCTACAAGAGACCCAGTACTTC. Translating it yields CASSQGSLQETQYF.

The chain has TRBV4-2 and TRBJ2-2; 7 bases are a match to TRBD1. With 4 bases clipped from V and 4 bases from J, the junction kept 6 bases outside the gene matches. The CDR3 contains 15 residues. Germline V gene data show CDR1 as LGHNA and CDR2 as YNFKEQ. DNA of the CDR3: TGTGCCAGCAGCCCGCTCGACAGGGCCACCGGGGAGCTGTTTTTT. Encoded protein: CASSPLDRATGELFF.